This T cell receptor beta chain was obtained from a study of cytomegalovirus exposure and HLA in healthy donors. Study-wide results and limits: Donors belonging to an Asian-associated ancestry cluster reportedly showed fewer N-insertions in productive TCRs than the 666-donor mean, according to what a later analysis found. V- and J-gene trimming in TCR beta was tied to a missense DCLRE1C variant by an analysis performed later. More clonal expansion characterized HLA-associated TCR beta chains than equally common others in a later analysis. TCR beta sequences reportedly predicted most subjects' HLA-A and HLA-B alleles accurately.

V shed 2 bases and J 2 bases; nucleotides not matched to a gene: 7. The CDR3 covers 16 residues. In germline, CDR1 is SGDLS, CDR2 YYNGEE. About this clone: The antigen is not known.

This PCR relied on a set of 60 Vbeta primers and 13 Jbeta primers. TCRdb's copy holds only in-frame clones and misses some; the assay was immunoSEQ multiplex PCR. This sample yields 120,000 to 150,000 clones, of which about four fifths are seen a single time; roughly 6.2% belongs to the top ten. The chain combines TRBV9 with TRBJ2-3, with 8 bases lining up with TRBD1. Sequenced: PBMCs. This receptor was obtained from a woman in her thirties or forties in good health and CMV-seropositive. DNA for the CDR3: TGTGCCAGCAGCGTCTCCGGGACAGGCTTCACAGATACGCAGTATTTT. The encoded protein is CASSVSGTGFTDTQYF.